The source of this T cell receptor beta chain is a study of T cells in Graves' hyperthyroidism and ophthalmopathy. Study results and caveats: Blood also showed most of the thyroid clonotypes that were expanded above 0.001.

Deletions cut 2 bases from V and 5 bases from J, with 12 bases between. The germline CDR1 and CDR2 sequences are DFQATT and SNEGSKA (reference sequence). The CDR3 loop spans 13 amino acids. If no ophthalmopathy progression occurred within 18 months, Graves' hyperthyroidism was stable. Extraction of PBMCs used 9 to 10 ml of fresh peripheral blood. This clonotype was detected ten times or more. Its cognate antigen is unknown. Amplified TCR beta CDR3 regions came from RNA transcripts. An initial round of RT-PCR targeting the TCR CDR3 relied on the HTBI primer set. TCRdb recomputed calls from the multiplex PCR reads with MiXCR, one row per CDR3 protein. Here the sample spans under 650,000 distinct CDR3 sequences, around 16% being singletons.

Source material: blood. This clonotype originated in a woman between 25 and 40 years old with Graves' hyperthyroidism. This chain joins TRBV20-1 and TRBJ2-5; D gene unclear. The CDR3 sequence is CSARTAPPETQYF. The CDR3 DNA reads as TGCAGTGCTAGAACTGCACCCCCGGAGACCCAGTACTTC.